This passage covers 6 T cell receptor beta chains from one sample sequenced in a study of T cells in Graves' hyperthyroidism and ophthalmopathy (dated by TCRdb to the late 2010s). Libraries were built with multiplex PCR. Sequencing was performed on an Illumina HiSeq 2000. The TCR beta CDR3 regions were amplified from RNA transcripts. The TCR CDR3 was subjected to a first round of RT-PCR using the HTBI primer set and the Qiagen OneStep RT-PCR kit. TCRdb redid the processing of the public reads, applying fastp at Q25 and MiXCR, and retained in-frame beta chains. Rows with a matching CDR3 protein are joined into one entry that keeps the most common DNA and genes. The table for this sample lists about 300,000 distinct CDR3 sequences; around a quarter of them were counted only once. Around 28% of the sample comes from the top ten. Sequenced: blood. Source of these receptors: a man between 40 and 49 years old with Graves' hyperthyroidism that later progressed to Graves' ophthalmopathy.

This clonotype was recorded at least ten times. This sequence joins TRBV19 and TRBJ2-7; no definite D call. The germline gives CDR1 LNHDA, CDR2 SQIVND (reference sequence). The CDR3 spans 14 residues. The V and J ends lost 5 bases and 0 bases respectively, with 11 bases between them. CDR3 sequence: CASSYRATSYEQYF. As DNA, the CDR3 is TGTGCCAGTAGTTACCGGGCAACCTCCTACGAGCAGTACTTC. The full variable domain, rest sourced from reference TRBV19 and TRBJ2-7, is DGGITQSPKYLFRKEGQNVTLSCEQNLNHDAMYWYRQDPGQGLRLIYYSQIVNDFQKGDIAEGYSVSREKKESFPLTVTSAQKNPTAFYLCASSYRATSYEQYFGPGTRLTVT.

This clonotype was counted many times. The chain employs TRBV19 and TRBJ2-2, with 7 bases that match TRBD1. Germline lookup yields CDR1 LNHDA and CDR2 SQIVND (reference sequence). The ends lost 4 bases at V and 0 bases at J; junction bases unmatched: 8. The CDR3 is 17 residues long. CDR3 sequence (DNA): TGTGCCAGTAGTACGATCCGGGACAGCGCGAACACCGGGGAGCTGTTTTTT. It specifies CASSTIRDSANTGELFF.

V is TRBV28 and J is TRBJ2-7; TRBD1 aligns across 7 bases. The length of the CDR3 is 13 residues. CDR1 is MDHEN and CDR2 is SYDVKM in the germline V gene. With V trimmed by 4 bases and J by 7 bases, 7 bases remained unmatched. In DNA, the CDR3 is TGTGCCAGCAGTTACCCAGGGGGACGGGAGCAGTACTTC. Its protein product is CASSYPGGREQYF.

The genes are TRBV12-3 or TRBV12-4 and TRBJ1-2; unclear D gene. The CDR3 contains 12 residues. Between the trimmed V and J ends, which lost 7 bases and 8 bases, there was a span of 14 bases. CDR3 residues: CASTRWAGGYTF. Written as DNA, the CDR3 is TGTGCCAGCACCCGATGGGCGGGAGGCTACACCTTC.

At least ten counts were recorded for this clonotype. The chain couples TRBV2 to TRBJ2-4; 7 bases are a match to TRBD2. Germline lookup yields CDR1 SNHLY and CDR2 FYNNEI. The CDR3 consists of 16 residues. The V gene end was trimmed by 6 bases and the J gene end by 6 bases; junction bases not matched to a gene: 14. CDR3 sequence: CASSSGRLAGGNIQYF. In nucleotides, the CDR3 is TGTGCCAGCAGCTCAGGGCGACTAGCCGGGGGAAACATTCAGTACTTC.

This clonotype was detected many times. V gene TRBV6-5 combines with J gene TRBJ1-1, with 7 bases matching TRBD1. Looked up from germline, CDR1 is MNHEY and CDR2 is SVGAGI. V lost 5 bases, J lost 3 bases, and 3 bases stayed unmatched. The CDR3 has 13 residues. The CDR3 reads CASSRQGDTEAFF. As DNA, the CDR3 is TGTGCCAGCAGTCGACAGGGTGACACTGAAGCTTTCTTT.